The next 18 T cell receptor beta chains were all read from a single sample in a study of OX40 agonist ivuxolimab in advanced cancers. Assay used: immunoSEQ multiplex PCR; TCRdb lists only in-frame clones, some missing. The sample holds almost 50,000 clones; 84% are singletons and the top ten take 1.5% to 2%. The source was CD4+ or CD8+ T cells sorted from blood, collected in a trial of the OX40 agonist ivuxolimab. The receptors come from an adult with an advanced solid tumor such as melanoma, head and neck, liver or kidney cancer.

The rearrangement joins TRBV5-1 to TRBJ1-5; 9 bases line up with TRBD1. The CDR3 consists of 14 residues. Germline values: CDR1 SGHRS, CDR2 YFSETQ. Trimming cost V 4 bases and J 5 bases; bases outside gene matches: 4. The CDR3 DNA reads as TGCGCCAGCAGCGACGGGACAGGGTATCAGCCCCAGCATTTT. This sequence encodes CASSDGTGYQPQHF.

The chain has TRBV15 and TRBJ1-2, with a possible D match to TRBD1 (5 bases). CDR1 LNHNV and CDR2 YYDKDF come from the germline V gene (reference sequence). The CDR3 loop spans 14 amino acids. V lost 4 bases and J lost 3, with 12 bases in between. The CDR3 loop is CATSTGRAYYGYTF. For the CDR3, the DNA is TGTGCCACCAGCACGGGCAGGGCCTACTATGGCTACACCTTC.

The chain is built from TRBV6-1 and TRBJ2-7, with D perhaps matching TRBD1 (6 bases). V was cut by 5 bases and J by 3 bases, with 8 bases left in between. The V gene's germline CDR1 is MNHNS and CDR2 SASEGT. The CDR3 sequence is 12 residues long. The CDR3 DNA sequence: TGTGCCAGCAGTACAGGGAACTACGAGCAGTACTTC. Amino acid sequence: CASSTGNYEQYF.

The rearrangement links TRBV30 to TRBJ2-5; possibly TRBD1 for D (6 bases). Trimming removed 2 bases from V and 8 bases from J, with 21 bases in between. The CDR3 is 15 amino acids. Germline V lookup: CDR1 GTSNPN, CDR2 SVGIG (reference sequence). The CDR3 nucleotides read TGTGCCTGGAGTACCGCCGGACAGCCCAAAGGAACCCAGTACTTC. Protein sequence: CAWSTAGQPKGTQYF.

The CDR3 DNA follows: TGTGCCAGTACGGCCAGGACATCGGTGTCGGGCTACACCTTC. It yields the protein CASTARTSVSGYTF. V and J are TRBV28 and TRBJ1-2, with TRBD1 as a possible D gene (5 bases). CDR1 and CDR2 from the germline V gene are MDHEN and SYDVKM. The CDR3 covers 14 residues. The V end lost 9 bases, the J end lost 8 bases, and 22 bases lay between the germline ends.

The J gene is TRBJ2-2, the V gene TRBV15, with 9 positions matching TRBD2. Germline CDR1 reads LNHNV; CDR2 reads YYDKDF (reference sequence). The CDR3 loop spans 20 amino acids. Losses at the gene ends were 0 bases for V and 3 bases for J; bases not matched to a gene: 14. CDR3 amino acids: CATSREVVSGRIEYTGELFF. CDR3 bases: TGTGCCACCAGCAGAGAAGTGGTTAGCGGGAGAATCGAGTACACCGGGGAGCTGTTTTTT. The complete variable domain, with remaining parts taken from reference TRBV15 and TRBJ2-2, reads DAMVIQNPRYQVTQFGKPVTLSCSQTLNHNVMYWYQQKSSQAPKLLFHYYDKDFNNEADTPDNFQSRRPNTSFCFLDIRSPGLGDTAMYLCATSREVVSGRIEYTGELFFGEGSRLTVL.

This clone counts as medium-sized. The V gene is TRBV9, the J gene TRBJ1-2; possibly TRBD1 for D (5 bases). The CDR3 is 14 residues long. V was trimmed by 2 bases and J by 4 bases, leaving 12 bases between them. CDR1 SGDLS and CDR2 YYNGEE come from the germline V gene. CDR3 in DNA: TGTGCCAGCAGCGTCGGGCAGGGCCCCTATGGCTACACCTTC. Its protein is CASSVGQGPYGYTF.

In this sample, this clone turned up a few times. The V gene is TRBV6-5, the J gene TRBJ2-3, with 8 bases lining up with TRBD2. CDR1 and CDR2 (germline): MNHEY, SVGAGI. The CDR3 runs 13 residues. Trimming cost V 8 bases and J 4 bases; bases outside gene matches: 5. CDR3 DNA sequence: TGTGCCAGCCGTCCGACTAGCGCAGATACGCAGTATTTT. Amino acids: CASRPTSADTQYF.

This clone has only a few counts. The chain has TRBV10-1 and TRBJ2-3, with 11 bases fitting TRBD2. The V gene end was trimmed by 10 bases and the J gene end by 0 bases; junction bases not matched to a gene: 15. CDR1 is WNHNN, CDR2 SYGVQD, per germline (reference sequence). CDR3 length: 18 amino acids. This CDR3 reads CATLIETSGIASTDTQYF. The CDR3, as DNA: TGCGCCACCCTAATAGAGACTAGCGGGATAGCAAGCACAGATACGCAGTATTTT.

The rearrangement joins TRBV6-5 to TRBJ2-5; D is unclear. CDR1 and CDR2 (germline): MNHEY, SVGAGI. This CDR3 has 14 amino acids. V was cut by 4 bases and J by 3 bases, with 12 bases left in between. The CDR3, as DNA: TGTGCCAGCAGTTGGACGGGCAAGAAAGAGACCCAGTACTTC. Protein product: CASSWTGKKETQYF.

The chain combines TRBV18 with TRBJ2-1, with TRBD1 as a possible D gene (6 bases). This CDR3 region has 15 residues. The ends were cut back, 0 bases at V and 5 bases at J, with 11 bases in the middle. CDR1 is KGHSH and CDR2 is LQKENI in the germline V gene. The CDR3 DNA is TGTGCCAGCTCACCACCGGGGGCCCTGAACAATGAGCAGTTCTTC. Its protein is CASSPPGALNNEQFF. Looking up the rest from reference TRBV18 and TRBJ2-1 gives the full variable domain: NAGVMQNPRHLVRRRGQEARLRCSPMKGHSHVYWYRQLPEEGLKFMVYLQKENIIDESGMPKERFSAEFPKEGPSILRIQQVVRGDSAAYFCASSPPGALNNEQFFGPGTRLTVL.

Concerning this clone itself: A read error may account for a junction end that differs from germline. The chain combines TRBV4-3 with TRBJ1-2; a possible D gene is TRBD1 (6 bases). The CDR3 has 15 amino acids. Germline CDR1 LGHNA, CDR2 YSLEER. The CDR3 sequence: CASSQAGEGDRKRVF. The CDR3 nucleotides are TGCGCCAGCAGCCAAGCGGGGGAGGGGGATCGCAAACGAGTCTTC.

V and J are TRBV6-5 and TRBJ2-1, with 10 bases that match TRBD1. Germline V gene data show CDR1 as MNHEY and CDR2 as SVGAGI. The CDR3 length is 14 residues. V gave up 5 bases and J gave up 8 bases; unmatched junction bases: 6. CDR3 nucleotides: TGTGCCAGCAGTCAAACCGACAGGGGGCATGAGCAGTTCTTC. Translated: CASSQTDRGHEQFF.

The chain joins TRBV10-3 to TRBJ2-2; D gene uncertain. The CDR3 sequence is 15 residues long. The germline V gene has CDR1 ENHRY and CDR2 SYGVKD. Trimming took off 6 bases at V and 0 bases at J, with 11 bases between the two ends. DNA for the CDR3: TGTGCCATCAGCCTGACACCTCCGAACACCGGGGAGCTGTTTTTT. Residues: CAISLTPPNTGELFF.

This chain uses TRBV25-1 with TRBJ2-7; D gene ambiguous. The CDR3 is made up of 12 amino acids. V lost 7 bases, J lost 2 bases, and 9 bases lay in between. Germline assignment: CDR1 MGHDK and CDR2 SYGVNS. The CDR3 here is CASTTEAYEQYF. The DNA for the CDR3 is TGTGCCAGCACCACAGAAGCCTACGAGCAGTACTTC.

This clone was counted between two and nine times. This chain links TRBV6-5 with TRBJ1-2, with D tentatively TRBD1 (5 bases). CDR1 and CDR2 (germline): MNHEY, SVGAGI. The CDR3 runs 12 residues. The V end lost 3 bases, the J end lost 9 bases, and 11 bases lay between the germline ends. CDR3 sequence: CASSYTGYRYTF. The CDR3 coding sequence is TGTGCCAGCAGTTATACAGGTTACCGCTACACCTTC.

CDR3 in amino acids: CASSRDEITDTQYF. Here the CDR3 DNA reads TGTGCCAGCAGTCGGGACGAAATCACAGATACGCAGTATTTT. The genes are TRBV6-5 and TRBJ2-3, with D possibly being TRBD1 or TRBD2 (5 bases each). The germline CDR1 and CDR2 sequences are MNHEY and SVGAGI. Trimming left V 5 bases short and J 2 bases short, with 11 bases between. This CDR3 has 14 residues.

There are a few counts of this clone. This sample also contains other DNA sequences that code for the same CDR3. The V and J genes are TRBV7-9 and TRBJ1-1; no definite D call. V lost 8 bases to trimming and J lost 0 bases, with 13 bases between them. Germline V gives CDR1 SEHNR, CDR2 FQNEAQ (reference sequence). The length of the CDR3 is 14 residues. The CDR3 is CASVVGQLNTEAFF. The CDR3 DNA follows: TGTGCCAGCGTTGTCGGGCAGTTGAACACTGAAGCTTTCTTT.